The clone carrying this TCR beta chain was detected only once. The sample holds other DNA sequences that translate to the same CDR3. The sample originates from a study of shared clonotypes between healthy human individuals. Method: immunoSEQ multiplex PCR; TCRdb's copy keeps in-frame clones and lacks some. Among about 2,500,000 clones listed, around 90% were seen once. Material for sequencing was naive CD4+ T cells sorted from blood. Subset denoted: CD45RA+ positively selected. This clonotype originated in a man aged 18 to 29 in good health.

CDR3 DNA sequence: TGTGCCAGCAGTCGAGTGAACACTGAAGCTTTCTTT. It translates to CASSRVNTEAFF. The rearrangement links TRBV25-1 to TRBJ1-1; D not resolved. Trimming took off 5 bases at V and 0 bases at J, with 4 bases between the two ends. Germline V gives CDR1 MGHDK, CDR2 SYGVNS. The CDR3 spans 12 residues. Drawing the rest from reference TRBV25-1 and TRBJ1-1, the complete variable domain is EADIYQTPRYLVIGTGKKITLECSQTMGHDKMYWYQQDPGMELHLIHYSYGVNSTEKGDLSSESTVSRIRTEHFPLTLESARPSHTSQYLCASSRVNTEAFFGQGTRLTVV.